Listed here is a single TCR beta chain. Its target is not known. This entry belongs to a study of CD4 T cells in relation to SARS-CoV-2 and coronaviruses. CDR1 is SGDLS and CDR2 is YYNGEE in the germline V gene. This CDR3 has 18 residues. V gave up 1 base and J gave up 0 bases, with 14 bases separating them. CD4+ T cells from unexposed donors were obtained before the COVID-19 pandemic (2011-2018). Only in-frame clones appear in the TCRdb table, and some are missing; sequencing was by immunoSEQ multiplex PCR. The table lists 60,000 to 75,000 clones, approximately 93% of them singletons. Study conclusions and caveats: Pre-pandemic and post-infection samples never came from the same donor. Memory recall responses, not primary responses primed in culture, are what the assay detects. Roughly 65% of donors had memory CD4+ clonotypes crossrecognizing SARS-CoV-2 and common cold coronavirus spike.

The sequenced sample consisted of naive CD4+ T cells from PBMCs. Subset described: naive CD4+ T cells isolated by negative enrichment. This clonotype originated in a human donor in good health. The chain employs TRBV9 and TRBJ1-6, with D hard to call. This CDR3 is CASSVKRHTSSYNSPLHF. CDR3 sequence (DNA): TGTGCCAGCAGCGTAAAACGACACACGAGCTCCTATAATTCACCCCTCCACTTT.